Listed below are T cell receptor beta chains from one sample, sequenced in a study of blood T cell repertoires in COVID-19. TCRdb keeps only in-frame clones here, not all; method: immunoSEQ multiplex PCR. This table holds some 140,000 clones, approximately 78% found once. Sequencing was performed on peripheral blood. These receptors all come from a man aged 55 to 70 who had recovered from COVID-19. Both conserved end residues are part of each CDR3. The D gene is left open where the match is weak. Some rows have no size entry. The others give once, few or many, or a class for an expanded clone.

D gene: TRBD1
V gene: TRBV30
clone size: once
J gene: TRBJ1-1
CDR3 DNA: TGTGCCTGGACGAACCGACAGGGGCGGATCACTGAAGCTTTCTTT
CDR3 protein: CAWTNRQGRITEAFF

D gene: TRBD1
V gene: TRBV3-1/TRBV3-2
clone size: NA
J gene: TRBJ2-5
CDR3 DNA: TGTGCCAGCACCACCAGGGGGTTAGGAGAGACCCAGTACTTC
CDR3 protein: CASTTRGLGETQYF

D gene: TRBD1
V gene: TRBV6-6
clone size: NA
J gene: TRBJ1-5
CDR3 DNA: TGTGCCAGCAGTTACCGCGGACAGGGGAGGCAGCCCCAGCATTTT
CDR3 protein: CASSYRGQGRQPQHF

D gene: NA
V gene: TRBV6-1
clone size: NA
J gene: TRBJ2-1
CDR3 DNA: TGTGCCAGCAGTGAACAGGGCAGCTCCTACAATGAGCAGTTCTTC
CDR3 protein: CASSEQGSSYNEQFF

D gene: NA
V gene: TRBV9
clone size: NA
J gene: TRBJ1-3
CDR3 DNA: TGTGCCAGCAGCGTAGCTGAACAGGTCTCTGGAAACACCATATATTTT
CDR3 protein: CASSVAEQVSGNTIYF

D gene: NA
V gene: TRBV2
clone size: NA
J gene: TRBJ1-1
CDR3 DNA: TGTGCCAGCAGCCTACAGGGCATGAACACTGAAGCTTTCTTT
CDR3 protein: CASSLQGMNTEAFF

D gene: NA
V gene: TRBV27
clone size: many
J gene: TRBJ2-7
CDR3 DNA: TGTGCCAGCAGTCGAGACAGGAGCTCCTACGAGCAGTACTTC
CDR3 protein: CASSRDRSSYEQYF

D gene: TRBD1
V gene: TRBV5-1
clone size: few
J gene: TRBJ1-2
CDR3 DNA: TGCGCCAGCAGCTTGGAGACAGGGGGATTTGGCTACACCTTC
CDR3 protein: CASSLETGGFGYTF

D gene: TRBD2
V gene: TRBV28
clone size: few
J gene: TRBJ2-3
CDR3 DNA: TGTGCCAGCAGCACCAACCCTTTAGCGGGAGCCGGCACAGATACGCAGTATTTT
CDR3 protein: CASSTNPLAGAGTDTQYF

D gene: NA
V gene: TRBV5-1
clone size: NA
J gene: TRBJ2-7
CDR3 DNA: TGCGCCAGCAGCTCGACAGGACCCATCCAAGTCGAGCAGTACTTC
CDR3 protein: CASSSTGPIQVEQYF

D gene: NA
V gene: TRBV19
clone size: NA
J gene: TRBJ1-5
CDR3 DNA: TGTGCCAGTAGTGTCGACAGCTCTCCTCAGCCCCAGCATTTT
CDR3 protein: CASSVDSSPQPQHF

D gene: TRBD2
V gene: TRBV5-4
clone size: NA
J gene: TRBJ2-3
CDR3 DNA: TGTGCCAGCAGCATCGGGAGGGGGGGCGCTGGGACAGATACGCAGTATTTT
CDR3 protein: CASSIGRGGAGTDTQYF

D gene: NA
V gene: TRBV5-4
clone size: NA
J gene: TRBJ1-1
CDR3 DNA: TGTGCCAGCAGCTTGGACTCTCTACCACAAGCTTTCTTT
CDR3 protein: CASSLDSLPQAFF

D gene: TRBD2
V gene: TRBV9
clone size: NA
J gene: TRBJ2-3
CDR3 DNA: TGTGCCAGCAGCGTAGAGAGCGGGGGTGGAGATACGCAGTATTTT
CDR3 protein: CASSVESGGGDTQYF

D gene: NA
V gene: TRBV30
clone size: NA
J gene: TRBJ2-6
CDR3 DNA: TGTGCCTGGAGTGTACAGGGCTGGGCCAACGTCCTGACTTTC
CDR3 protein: CAWSVQGWANVLTF

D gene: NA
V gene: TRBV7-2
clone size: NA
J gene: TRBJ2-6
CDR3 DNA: TGTGCCAGCAGCGTAGCAGGCGCTAGAGTCAACGTCCTGACTTTC
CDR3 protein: CASSVAGARVNVLTF

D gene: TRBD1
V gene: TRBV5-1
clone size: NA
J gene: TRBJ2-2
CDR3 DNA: TGCGCCAGCAGCTTGAGGCAGGGGGCCGCCGGGGAGCTGTTTTTT
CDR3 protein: CASSLRQGAAGELFF

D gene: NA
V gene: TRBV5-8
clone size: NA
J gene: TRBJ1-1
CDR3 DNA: TGTGCCAGCTCCTGGGGCATCGGAGCTGAAGCTTTCTTT
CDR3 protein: CASSWGIGAEAFF

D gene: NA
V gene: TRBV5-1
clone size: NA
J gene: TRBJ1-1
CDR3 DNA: TGCGCCAGCAGCTTCGCAGGGATGAACACTGAAGCTTTCTTT
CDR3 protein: CASSFAGMNTEAFF

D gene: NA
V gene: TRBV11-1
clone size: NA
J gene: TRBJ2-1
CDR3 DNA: TGTGCCAGCAGCCTGCGGTGGAGCTACAATGAGCAGTTCTTC
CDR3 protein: CASSLRWSYNEQFF

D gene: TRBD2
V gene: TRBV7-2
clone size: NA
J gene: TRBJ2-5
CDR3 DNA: TGTGCCAGCAGCTTAGAAGCGGGAGTATGGGAGACCCAGTACTTC
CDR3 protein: CASSLEAGVWETQYF

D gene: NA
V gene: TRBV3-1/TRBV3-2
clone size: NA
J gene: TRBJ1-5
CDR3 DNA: TGTGCCAGCAGCCAGGGGCCGGGGGGCGAACAGCCCCAGCATTTT
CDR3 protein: CASSQGPGGEQPQHF

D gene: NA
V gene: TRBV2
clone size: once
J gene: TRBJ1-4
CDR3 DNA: TGTGCCAGCTGCGCGCAGAGCTTAGCAATTGGAAAACTGTTTTTT
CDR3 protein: CASCAQSLAIGKLFF

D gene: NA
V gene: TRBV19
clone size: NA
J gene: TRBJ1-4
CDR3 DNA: TGTGCCAGTGCAAAAACCGGGAAGGATGAAAAACTGTTTTTT
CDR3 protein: CASAKTGKDEKLFF

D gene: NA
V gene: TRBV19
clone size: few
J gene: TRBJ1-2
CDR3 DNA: TGTGCCAGTAGTATAGCCTCCCCAGTGAATGGCTACACCTTC
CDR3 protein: CASSIASPVNGYTF

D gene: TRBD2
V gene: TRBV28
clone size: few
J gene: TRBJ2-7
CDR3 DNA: TGTGCCAGCAGAGCTCTAGCGGGGGTCTCAAACGAGCAGTACTTC
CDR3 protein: CASRALAGVSNEQYF

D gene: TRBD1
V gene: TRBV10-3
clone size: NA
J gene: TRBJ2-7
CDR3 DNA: TGTGCCATCAGGACCACAGGGGGTCCTTCCTACGAGCAGTACTTC
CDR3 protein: CAIRTTGGPSYEQYF

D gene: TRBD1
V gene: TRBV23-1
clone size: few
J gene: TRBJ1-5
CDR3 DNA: TGCGCCACTCCGGGACAGAGATTAAGCAATCAGCCCCAGCATTTT
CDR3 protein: CATPGQRLSNQPQHF

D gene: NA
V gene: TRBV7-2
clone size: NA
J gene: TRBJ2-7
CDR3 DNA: TGTGCCAGCAGCACAGGACAGCCCTCCACCTACGAGCAGTACTTC
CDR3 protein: CASSTGQPSTYEQYF

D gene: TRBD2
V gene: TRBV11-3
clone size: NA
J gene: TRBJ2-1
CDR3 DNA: TGTGCCAGCAGCTCATCAGCGGGAAGAAATGAGCAGTTCTTC
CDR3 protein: CASSSSAGRNEQFF

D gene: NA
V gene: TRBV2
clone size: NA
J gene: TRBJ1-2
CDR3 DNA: TGTGCCGGTACAGATTACTATGGCTACACCTTC
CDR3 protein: CAGTDYYGYTF

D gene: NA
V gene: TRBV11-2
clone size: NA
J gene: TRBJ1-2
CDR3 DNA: TGTGCCAGCAGACGGGTGAAGGCGGCGCCTCTTGCTAACTATGGCTACACCTTC
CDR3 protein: CASRRVKAAPLANYGYTF

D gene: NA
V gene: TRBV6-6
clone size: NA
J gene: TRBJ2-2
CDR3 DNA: TGTGCCAGCAGTCCAAGACAGAGCACCGGGGAGCTGTTTTTT
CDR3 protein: CASSPRQSTGELFF

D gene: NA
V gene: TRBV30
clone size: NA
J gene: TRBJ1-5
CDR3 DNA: TGTGCCTGGAGTGTAGGTCGTCTAAGGGGTCAGCCCCAGCATTTT
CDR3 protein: CAWSVGRLRGQPQHF

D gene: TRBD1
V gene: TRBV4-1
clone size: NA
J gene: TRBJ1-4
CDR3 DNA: TGCGCCAGCAGACGCGGACAGGGTGGCGAAAAACTGTTTTTT
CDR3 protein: CASRRGQGGEKLFF

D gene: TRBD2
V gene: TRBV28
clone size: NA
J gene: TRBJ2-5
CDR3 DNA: TGTGCCAGCAGTTTACTAGCGGGACAAGAGACCCAGTACTTC
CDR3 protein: CASSLLAGQETQYF

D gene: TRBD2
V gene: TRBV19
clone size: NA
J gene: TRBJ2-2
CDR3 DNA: TGTGCCAGTAGTAGGCTAGCGGGACAAGGGACCGGGGAGCTGTTTTTT
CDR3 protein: CASSRLAGQGTGELFF

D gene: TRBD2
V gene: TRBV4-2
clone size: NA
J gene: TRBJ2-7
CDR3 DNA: TGTGCCAGCAGCCAAGTTAAGGCGGGAGGCTACGAGCAGTACTTC
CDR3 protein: CASSQVKAGGYEQYF

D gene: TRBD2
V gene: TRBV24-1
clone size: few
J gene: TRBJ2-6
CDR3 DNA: TGTGCCATTCCAGAGAAGCGGGACGATCGTCCAGGAGACGGGGCCAACGTCCTGACTTTC
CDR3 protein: CAIPEKRDDRPGDGANVLTF

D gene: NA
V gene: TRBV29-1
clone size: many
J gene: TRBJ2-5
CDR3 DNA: TGCAGCGTTGAAACAGGACACCAAGAGACCCAGTACTTC
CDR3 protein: CSVETGHQETQYF

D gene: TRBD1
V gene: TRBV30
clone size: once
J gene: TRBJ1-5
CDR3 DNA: TGTGCCTGGGGAGGACAGGGAAATCAGCCCCAGCATTTT
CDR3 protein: CAWGGQGNQPQHF

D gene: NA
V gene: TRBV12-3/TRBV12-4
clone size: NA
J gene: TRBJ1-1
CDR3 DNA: TGTGCCAGCAGTTCGGGACCAGGGAGGGCTTTCTTT
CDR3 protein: CASSSGPGRAFF

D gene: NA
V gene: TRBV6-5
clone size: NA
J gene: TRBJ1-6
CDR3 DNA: TGTGCCAGCAGCCTCACCTTGAATAGTTCACCCCTCCACTTT
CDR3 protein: CASSLTLNSSPLHF

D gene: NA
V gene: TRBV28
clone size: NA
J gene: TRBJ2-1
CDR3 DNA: TGTGCCAGCCTTAGCGGACAGGTTTACAATGAGCAGTTCTTC
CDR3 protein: CASLSGQVYNEQFF

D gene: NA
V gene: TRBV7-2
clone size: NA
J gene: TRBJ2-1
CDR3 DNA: TGTGCCAGCAGCTTAGTGGAGGGAGGTTACAATGAGCAGTTCTTC
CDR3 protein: CASSLVEGGYNEQFF

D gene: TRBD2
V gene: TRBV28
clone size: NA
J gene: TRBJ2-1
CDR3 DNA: TGTGCCAGCAGTTTCCCCTCAGCGGGGAGTTACAATGAGCAGTTCTTC
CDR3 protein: CASSFPSAGSYNEQFF

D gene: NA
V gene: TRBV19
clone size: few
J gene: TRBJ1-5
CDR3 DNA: TGTGCCAGTAGTATAAGGCCAGGGGATCAGCCCCAGCATTTT
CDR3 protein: CASSIRPGDQPQHF

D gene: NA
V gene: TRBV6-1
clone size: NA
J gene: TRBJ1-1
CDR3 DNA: TGTGCCAGCAGTGAAAGTGGGGAACGGGGCACTGAAGCTTTCTTT
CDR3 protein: CASSESGERGTEAFF

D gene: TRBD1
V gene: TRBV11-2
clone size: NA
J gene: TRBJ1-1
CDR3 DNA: TGTGCCAGCAGCTGGACAGGGGGGAACACTGAAGCTTTCTTT
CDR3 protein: CASSWTGGNTEAFF

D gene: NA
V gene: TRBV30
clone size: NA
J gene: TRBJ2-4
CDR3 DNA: TGTGCCTGGAGTACACAGGGCAACATTCAGTACTTC
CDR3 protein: CAWSTQGNIQYF

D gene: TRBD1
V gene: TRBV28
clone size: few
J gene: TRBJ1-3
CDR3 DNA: TGTGCCAGCACCCTTAAACAGGGGGCTGGAAACACCATATATTTT
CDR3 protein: CASTLKQGAGNTIYF

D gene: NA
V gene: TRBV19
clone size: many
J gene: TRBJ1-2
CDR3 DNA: TGTGCCAGTAGTCTGCGGATGGGCTATGGCTACACCTTC
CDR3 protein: CASSLRMGYGYTF